The 17 T cell receptor beta chains below all came from one sample that was sequenced in a study of HIV-infected patients and healthy controls. No cell fractionation was done, so the repertoire covers all unsorted peripheral blood T cells. Around 530 ng RNA was reverse transcribed with alpha and beta constant-region primers. Using multiplexing indices, alpha and beta chain libraries were generated apart by chain-specific third strand synthesis. One entry per CDR3 protein results from TCRdb running MiXCR on the 5' RACE reads. The sample consists of 7,500 to 8,000 distinct CDR3 sequences, 5% to 6.5% of them appearing once. The sequencing here drew on blood, taken before antiretroviral therapy. These receptors came from an adult with HIV infection.

By sample fraction, this clonotype is medium-sized. The rearrangement links TRBV5-6 to TRBJ1-1; D is unclear. The CDR3 is made up of 14 amino acids. Germline V CDR1 and CDR2: SGHDT, YYEEEE. V dropped 0 bases and J dropped 0 bases, with 6 bases sitting between them. This chain's CDR3 is CASSLERMNTEAFF. The CDR3 nucleotides read TGTGCCAGCAGCTTGGAACGGATGAACACTGAAGCTTTCTTT. The whole variable domain, remainder taken from reference TRBV5-6 and TRBJ1-1, is DAGVTQSPTHLIKTRGQQVTLRCSPKSGHDTVSWYQQALGQGPQFIFQYYEEEERQRGNFPDRFSGHQFPNYSSELNVNALLLGDSALYLCASSLERMNTEAFFGQGTRLTVV.

This rearrangement joins TRBV2 to TRBJ2-3; the match to TRBD2 covers 11 bases. The ends lost 0 bases at V and 4 bases at J; junction bases unmatched: 12. In germline, CDR1 is SNHLY, CDR2 FYNNEI. This CDR3 comprises 19 residues. The CDR3 DNA reads TGTGCCAGCAGTGAAGCGCTTCGTTTTAGCGGGGGGGCACCAGATACGCAGTATTTT. This sequence encodes CASSEALRFSGGAPDTQYF.

Sample share makes this clonotype medium-sized. The chain recombines TRBV6-1 with TRBJ2-5; D possibly corresponds to TRBD2 (6 bases). This CDR3 region has 14 residues. The germline V and J ends were trimmed by 11 bases and 6 bases, with 22 bases remaining between them. Germline V gives CDR1 MNHNS, CDR2 SASEGT. The CDR3 DNA follows: TGTGCCGCAGGAACGGGCTCCGGACTAAAGACCCAGTACTTC. Translation: CAAGTGSGLKTQYF.

The chain carries TRBV5-1 and TRBJ2-7; 8 positions agree with TRBD1. The CDR3 covers 14 residues. CDR1 and CDR2 from the germline V gene are SGHRS and YFSETQ. The V segment lost 4 bases and the J segment 5 bases; nucleotides outside the gene matches: 8. The CDR3 nucleotides are TGCGCCAGCAGCGATACAGGGGGTGTCGACGAGCAGTACTTC. Its protein product is CASSDTGGVDEQYF.

In this sample, this clonotype is large (0.1 to 1%). J is TRBJ1-5 and V is TRBV27; no reliable D call. CDR1 and CDR2 (germline): MNHEY, SMNVEV (reference sequence). Trimming removed 6 bases from V and 0 bases from J, with 9 bases in between. This CDR3 comprises 14 residues. CDR3 in DNA: TGTGCCAGCAGGCCGGGAACTAGCAATCAGCCCCAGCATTTT. Translated: CASRPGTSNQPQHF.

The chain joins TRBV5-4 to TRBJ1-2; unclear D gene. V dropped 4 bases and J dropped 3 bases, with 16 bases sitting between them. CDR1 SGHNT and CDR2 YYREEE come from the germline V gene (reference sequence). CDR3 length equals 15 residues. The CDR3: CASSPRGGPHYGYTF. DNA for the CDR3: TGTGCCAGCAGCCCCCGAGGAGGGCCTCACTATGGCTACACCTTC.

This clonotype has at least ten counts. The chain couples TRBV5-1 to TRBJ2-7; no clear D. The CDR3 covers 15 residues. V was trimmed by 0 bases and J by 6 bases, leaving 16 bases between them. CDR1 and CDR2 from the germline V gene are SGHRS and YFSETQ. In DNA, the CDR3 is TGCGCCAGCAGCTTGGGCTCAACCGGAAGGCCCGAGCAGTACTTC. Protein: CASSLGSTGRPEQYF.

This clonotype counts as medium-sized. V usage is TRBV29-1 and J usage is TRBJ2-3; TRBD1 agrees at 9 bases. This CDR3 has 15 residues. The germline V gene has CDR1 SQVTM and CDR2 ANQGSEA. Germline trimming cut 7 bases from V and 5 bases from J; bases unmatched to any gene: 13. The CDR3 coding sequence is TGCAGCGCCTACTCGGGGACAGGGATTCTAGATACGCAGTATTTT. Protein: CSAYSGTGILDTQYF.

This chain uses TRBV7-9 with TRBJ1-1; D might be TRBD1 (5 bases). V was shortened by 5 bases and J by 5 bases, with 9 bases between the two germline ends. The CDR3 contains 12 residues. Looked up from germline, CDR1 is SEHNR and CDR2 is FQNEAQ (reference sequence). CDR3 residues: CASSPEGTEAFF. CDR3 coding DNA: TGTGCCAGCAGCCCCGAGGGGACTGAAGCTTTCTTT.

This clonotype was picked up many times. The chain couples TRBV3-1 to TRBJ2-1, with 7 bases identical to TRBD1. Losses at the gene ends were 3 bases for V and 9 bases for J; bases not matched to a gene: 8. Looked up from germline, CDR1 is LGHDT and CDR2 is YNNKEL (reference sequence). The CDR3 is made up of 14 amino acids. The CDR3 loop reads CASSQSDRQGEQFF. CDR3 coding DNA: TGTGCCAGCAGCCAGTCGGACAGGCAGGGTGAGCAGTTCTTC.

This clonotype showed up many times. The rearrangement joins TRBV5-1 to TRBJ2-1; D not resolved. CDR1 is SGHRS, CDR2 YFSETQ, per germline. This CDR3 is 13 amino acids long. V lost 0 bases and J lost 7, with 8 bases in between. CDR3 protein: CASSLEQGNEQFF. CDR3 nucleotides: TGCGCCAGCAGCTTGGAGCAAGGAAATGAGCAGTTCTTC. The complete variable domain, with remaining parts taken from reference TRBV5-1 and TRBJ2-1, reads KAGVTQTPRYLIKTRGQQVTLSCSPISGHRSVSWYQQTPGQGLQFLFEYFSETQRNKGNFPGRFSGRQFSNSRSEMNVSTLELGDSALYLCASSLEQGNEQFFGPGTRLTVL.

This clonotype showed up just a few times. The rearrangement uses TRBV5-1 and TRBJ1-1; the D is unclear. This CDR3 contains 13 residues. With 0 bases removed from V and 5 bases from J, the gap between germline ends came to 8 bases. Germline values: CDR1 SGHRS, CDR2 YFSETQ. DNA for the CDR3: TGCGCCAGCAGCTTGGGACCGGGTACTGAAGCTTTCTTT. Its translation: CASSLGPGTEAFF.

Many counts were recorded for this clonotype. This chain uses TRBV19 with TRBJ1-2; no clear D gene. The V and J ends lost 3 bases and 7 bases respectively, with 12 bases between them. The CDR3 runs 13 residues. The V gene's germline CDR1 is LNHDA and CDR2 SQIVND (reference sequence). The DNA for the CDR3 is TGTGCCAGTAGTATGAACAGCCAGTCTGGCTACACCTTC. It translates to CASSMNSQSGYTF.

This clonotype was observed at least ten times. The V call is TRBV4-2, the J call TRBJ1-1; D gene unclear. Trimming stripped 5 bases from V and 1 base from J, with 14 bases between. The germline gives CDR1 LGHNA, CDR2 YNFKEQ. This CDR3 is built from 15 residues. The CDR3 DNA follows: TGTGCCAGCAGCGGATCTTGGACGACGAACACTGAAGCTTTCTTT. It is translated as CASSGSWTTNTEAFF.

This clonotype was seen at least ten times. V is TRBV12-3 or TRBV12-4 and J is TRBJ2-2; tentatively, D is TRBD2 (6 bases). The CDR3 is made up of 16 amino acids. V gave up 6 bases and J gave up 0 bases, with 14 bases separating them. The CDR3: CASSSHRDSNTGELFF. CDR3 DNA: TGTGCCAGCAGCTCACATCGGGACTCGAACACCGGGGAGCTGTTTTTT.

This CDR3 reads CASSQQAAPQETQYF. The CDR3 DNA reads TGCGCCAGCAGCCAGCAGGCGGCCCCTCAGGAGACCCAGTACTTC. This chain joins TRBV4-1 and TRBJ2-5; no definite D call. This CDR3 has 15 amino acids. V was trimmed by 3 bases and J by 5 bases, leaving 16 bases between them. CDR1 is MGHRA, CDR2 YSYEKL, per germline.

This clonotype rates as medium-sized. The chain employs TRBV5-1 and TRBJ1-1, with 8 bases that match TRBD1. The V gene's germline CDR1 is SGHRS and CDR2 YFSETQ. There are 14 residues in the CDR3. V was pared by 5 bases and J by 4 bases, with 7 bases of the junction left unmatched. CDR3 bases: TGCGCCAGCAGGGGAGCAGGGGGCCGCACTGAAGCTTTCTTT. Amino acid sequence: CASRGAGGRTEAFF.